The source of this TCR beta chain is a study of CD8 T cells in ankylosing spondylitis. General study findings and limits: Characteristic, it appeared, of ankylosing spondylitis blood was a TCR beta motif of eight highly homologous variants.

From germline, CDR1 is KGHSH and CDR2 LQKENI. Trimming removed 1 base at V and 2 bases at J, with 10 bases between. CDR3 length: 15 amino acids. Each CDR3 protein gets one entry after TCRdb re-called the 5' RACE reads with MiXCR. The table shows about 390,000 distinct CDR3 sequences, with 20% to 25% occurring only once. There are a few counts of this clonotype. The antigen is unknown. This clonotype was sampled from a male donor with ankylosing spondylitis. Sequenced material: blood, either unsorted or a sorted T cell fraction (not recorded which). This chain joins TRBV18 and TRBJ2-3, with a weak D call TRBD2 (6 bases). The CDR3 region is CASSPLAVITDTQYF. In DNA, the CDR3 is TGTGCCAGCTCACCACTAGCGGTGATCACAGATACGCAGTATTTT.